This TCR beta chain was identified during a study of blood T cell repertoires in COVID-19. Study-wide context: Sample material is recorded as cDNA or gDNA derived from T cells, B-cell-depleted T cells, or PBMCs.

Sequencing was performed with immunoSEQ multiplex PCR; in TCRdb, only in-frame clones are kept and a portion is missing. This table has about 400,000 clones, about 90% appearing once. This CDR3 comprises 16 residues. V lost 7 bases and J lost 0, with 16 bases in between. Looked up from germline, CDR1 is LGHNT and CDR2 is FRNRAP. Residents of approximately 25 US areas, aged about 18 to 95 years, made up the participants. Cohorts were assigned according to the clinical history that participants reported. The recovered donors of Cohort 3 showed two negative PCRs, clearance, or symptom resolution. The TCR originated in a woman in her 30s who had recovered from COVID-19. V usage is TRBV12-5 and J usage is TRBJ1-5; D may be TRBD1 (5 bases). Input material: PBMCs or T cells enriched from blood (not recorded which). CDR3 DNA sequence: TGTGCTAGTGCCCATCCGGGACTTGTTAGCAATCAGCCCCAGCATTTT. Encoded protein: CASAHPGLVSNQPQHF.